This T cell receptor (beta chain) is from a study of T-cell memory formation after mild COVID-19. About the study: Clusters were largely donor specific. Findings and limits, study-wide: Whether day 37 second-wave clones are SARS-CoV-2-specific was not confirmed. Whereas later expanders leaned CD4+, clones contracting day 15 to 85 showed a balanced CD4/CD8 makeup.

Researchers used 5'RACE with constant-segment primers to make TCR alpha and TCR beta cDNA libraries that carry sample barcodes and UMIs. TCRdb used MiXCR to reprocess the 5' RACE reads, holding one entry per CDR3 protein. Of hundreds of thousands of distinct CDR3 sequences in the sample, 7% to 10% were seen once. V dropped 1 base and J dropped 7; count of bases not matched to a gene: 10. CDR1 is MGHRA, CDR2 YSYEKL, per germline. CDR3 size: 17 residues. This clonotype has just a few counts. Its target is not known. The chain employs TRBV4-1 and TRBJ2-2; 9 nucleotides line up with TRBD1. This TCR came from a young man who had mild COVID-19 (a few samples of this study predate the infection). Cell type and time point are not known. The sequenced sample consisted of PBMCs or a T cell subset sorted from them (not recorded which). The CDR3 DNA reads as TGCGCCAGCAGCCAAGGACCATGGACAGGGGACGACGGGGAGCTGTTTTTT. Amino acid sequence: CASSQGPWTGDDGELFF.